This T cell receptor (beta chain) was identified in a study of blood T cell repertoires in COVID-19. This clone was seen a few times. The CDR3 is 15 amino acids. Trimming took 6 bases from V and 2 from J; bases not matched to a gene: 7. CDR1 is LNHDA, CDR2 SQIVND, per germline (reference sequence). Profiled with immunoSEQ multiplex PCR; TCRdb holds only in-frame clones, not every one. The table records 86,000 or so clones, approximately 89% of them present only once. The sample taken for sequencing was peripheral blood. This sequence joins TRBV19 and TRBJ2-1, with TRBD1 identical over 7 bases. This sequence originates from a man aged 50 to 59 with active or convalescent COVID-19. The CDR3 DNA reads as TGTGCCAGTAGCCCAGACAGGGCACCCTACAATGAGCAGTTCTTC. Protein: CASSPDRAPYNEQFF.